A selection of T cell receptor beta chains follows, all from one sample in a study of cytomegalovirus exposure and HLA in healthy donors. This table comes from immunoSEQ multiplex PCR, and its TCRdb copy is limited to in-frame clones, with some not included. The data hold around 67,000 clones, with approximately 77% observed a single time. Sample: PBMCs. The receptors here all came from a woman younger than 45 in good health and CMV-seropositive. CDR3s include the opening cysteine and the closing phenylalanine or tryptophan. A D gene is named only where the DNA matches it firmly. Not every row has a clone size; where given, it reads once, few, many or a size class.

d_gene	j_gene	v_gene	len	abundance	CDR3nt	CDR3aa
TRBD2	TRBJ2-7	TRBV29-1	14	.	TGCAGCGTTGTCGGGACTAGCGGGAGGGGAGAGCAGTACTTC	CSVVGTSGRGEQYF
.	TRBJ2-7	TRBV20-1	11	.	TGCAGTGCTAGAGATCAGGGCGAGCAGTACTTC	CSARDQGEQYF
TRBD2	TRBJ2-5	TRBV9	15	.	TGTGCCAGCAGCGTAGGGGCGGGAGCAGCAGAGACCCAGTACTTC	CASSVGAGAAETQYF
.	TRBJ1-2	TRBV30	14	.	TGTGCCTGCTCCCAGGGTGGGTGGGTCTATGGCTACACCTTC	CACSQGGWVYGYTF
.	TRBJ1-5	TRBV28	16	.	TGTGCCAGCAGTTTAAGGGCGGGGGCGGGCAATCAGCCCCAGCATTTT	CASSLRAGAGNQPQHF
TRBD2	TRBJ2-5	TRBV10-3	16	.	TGTGCCATCAGTGAGGGTAGCGGGAGGGCCGGAGAGACCCAGTACTTC	CAISEGSGRAGETQYF
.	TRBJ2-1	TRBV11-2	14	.	TGTGCCAGCAGCTCGAGGGCCGGGGACAATGAGCAGTTCTTC	CASSSRAGDNEQFF
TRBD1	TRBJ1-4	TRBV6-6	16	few	TGTGCCAGCAGTTACCTCTTGACAGGGACTAATGAAAAACTGTTTTTT	CASSYLLTGTNEKLFF
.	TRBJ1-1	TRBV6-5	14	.	TGTGCCAGCAGTTACGTGGGGGCGAACACTGAAGCTTTCTTT	CASSYVGANTEAFF
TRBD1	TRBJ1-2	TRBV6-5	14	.	TGTGCCAGCAGGCGGGACAGGGGGAACTATGGCTACACCTTC	CASRRDRGNYGYTF
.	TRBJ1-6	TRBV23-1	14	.	TGCGCCAGCAGTCAATGGACATATAATTCACCCCTCCACTTT	CASSQWTYNSPLHF
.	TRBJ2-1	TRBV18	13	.	TGTGCCAGCTCACCCCAGGGATTCCATGAGCAGTTCTTC	CASSPQGFHEQFF
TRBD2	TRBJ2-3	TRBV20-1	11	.	TGCAGTGCTAGGGGAAGCGGGGGGGCTCCTTTT	CSARGSGGAPF
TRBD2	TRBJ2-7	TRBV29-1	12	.	TGCAGCGTTGATTCTAGCGGATACGAGCAGTACTTC	CSVDSSGYEQYF
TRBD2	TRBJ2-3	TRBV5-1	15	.	TGCGCCAGCAGCGCGGGACTAGACTACACAGATACGCAGTATTTT	CASSAGLDYTDTQYF
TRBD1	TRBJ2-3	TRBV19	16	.	TGTGCCAGTAGTATACGGCAGGGGGCAGGCACAGATACGCAGTATTTT	CASSIRQGAGTDTQYF
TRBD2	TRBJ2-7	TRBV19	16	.	TGTGCCAGTACCTCGAGCGGGAGCGCCAAAGGCTACGAGCAGTACTTC	CASTSSGSAKGYEQYF
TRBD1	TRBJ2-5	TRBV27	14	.	TGTGCCAGCAGTGACGGGACAGGGGGGAAGACCCAGTACTTC	CASSDGTGGKTQYF
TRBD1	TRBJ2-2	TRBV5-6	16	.	TGTGCCAGCAGCTTAACCCCAGGGGGCTCCGCCGGGGAGCTGTTTTTT	CASSLTPGGSAGELFF
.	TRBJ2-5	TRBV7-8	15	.	TGTGCCAGCAGCTTAGGTCAGGGTAAGGAAGAGACCCAGTACTTC	CASSLGQGKEETQYF
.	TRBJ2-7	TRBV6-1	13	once	TGTGCCAGCAGTGAAAGGAGGGTGGGAGAGCAGTACTTC	CASSERRVGEQYF
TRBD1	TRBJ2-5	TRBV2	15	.	TGTGCCAGCAGTGAAGGGGACAGGGGCACAGAGACCCAGTACTTC	CASSEGDRGTETQYF
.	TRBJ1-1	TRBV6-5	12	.	TGTGGAGCGGGCGCGATGAACACTGAAGCTTTCTTT	CGAGAMNTEAFF
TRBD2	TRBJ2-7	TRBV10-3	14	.	TGTGCCATCAGTGCCCGGGGGGGGCTCAGGGAGCAGTACTTC	CAISARGGLREQYF
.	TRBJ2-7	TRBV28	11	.	TGTGCCAGCGGGCAGGCCTACGAGCAGTACTTC	CASGQAYEQYF
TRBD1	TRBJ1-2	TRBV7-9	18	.	TGTGCCAGCAGCGACGGGGACAGGGAACTCCTCCCTAACTATGGCTACACCTTC	CASSDGDRELLPNYGYTF
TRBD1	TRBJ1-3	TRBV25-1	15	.	TGTGCCAGCGGCCCTACAGGGGGCTCTGGAAACACCATATATTTT	CASGPTGGSGNTIYF
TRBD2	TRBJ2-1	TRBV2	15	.	TGTGCCAGCAGTACTCCGGGACTAGACTCACGTGAGCAGTTCTTC	CASSTPGLDSREQFF